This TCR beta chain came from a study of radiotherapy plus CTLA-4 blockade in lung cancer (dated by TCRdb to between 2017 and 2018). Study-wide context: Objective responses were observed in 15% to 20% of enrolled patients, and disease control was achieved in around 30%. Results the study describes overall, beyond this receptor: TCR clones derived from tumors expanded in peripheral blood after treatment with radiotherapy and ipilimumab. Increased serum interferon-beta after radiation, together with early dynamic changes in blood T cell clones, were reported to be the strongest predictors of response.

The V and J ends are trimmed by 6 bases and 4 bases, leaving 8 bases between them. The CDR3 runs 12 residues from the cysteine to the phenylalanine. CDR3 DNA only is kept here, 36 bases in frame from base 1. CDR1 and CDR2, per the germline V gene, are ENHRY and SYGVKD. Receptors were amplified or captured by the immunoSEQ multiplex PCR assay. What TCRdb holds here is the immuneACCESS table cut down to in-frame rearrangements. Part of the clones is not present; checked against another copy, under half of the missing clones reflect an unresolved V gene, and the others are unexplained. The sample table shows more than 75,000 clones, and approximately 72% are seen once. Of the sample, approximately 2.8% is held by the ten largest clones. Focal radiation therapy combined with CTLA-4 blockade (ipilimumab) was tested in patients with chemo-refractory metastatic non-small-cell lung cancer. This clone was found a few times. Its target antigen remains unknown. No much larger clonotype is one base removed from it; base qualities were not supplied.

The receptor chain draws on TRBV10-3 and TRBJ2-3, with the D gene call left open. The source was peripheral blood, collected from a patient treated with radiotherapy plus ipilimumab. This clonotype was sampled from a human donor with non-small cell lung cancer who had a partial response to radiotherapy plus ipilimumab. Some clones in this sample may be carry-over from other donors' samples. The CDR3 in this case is CAIRTDADTQYF. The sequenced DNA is TGTGCCATCAGAACAGACGCAGATACGCAGTATTTT.